This T cell receptor (beta chain) was recorded in a study of T cell changes during pregnancy in multiple sclerosis. Data came from immunoSEQ multiplex PCR; TCRdb stores just in-frame clones and leaves some out. The sample has tens of thousands of clones, approximately 90% seen once. The V gene's germline CDR1 is SEHNR and CDR2 FQNEAQ (reference sequence). Trimming took 6 bases from V and 1 from J, leaving 18 bases between them. This CDR3 is 16 amino acids long. The genes are TRBV7-9 and TRBJ1-1; D unclear. The sequencing here drew on CD4+ T cells from peripheral blood mononuclear cells, taken in the third trimester of pregnancy. This TCR came from a female donor in good health, enrolled as a control in a pregnancy study. CDR3 amino acids: CASRPHVGGQNTEAFF. For the CDR3, the DNA is TGTGCCAGCAGACCCCACGTTGGAGGCCAGAACACTGAAGCTTTCTTT.